Below, 27 T cell receptor beta chains from the same sample are listed, as sequenced in a study of blood T cell repertoires in COVID-19. Data came from immunoSEQ multiplex PCR; TCRdb stores just in-frame clones and leaves some out. The sample holds tens of thousands of clones, around 92% seen once. Sequences were obtained from peripheral blood. These receptors all stem from a middle-aged man with COVID-19, enrolled during active disease.

This chain connects TRBV5-5 to TRBJ2-7; 13 nucleotides match TRBD2. CDR1 and CDR2 from the germline V gene are SGHKS and YYEKEE (reference sequence). J gave up 0 bases and V 0 bases, and 3 bases lay outside the gene matches. This CDR3 spans 17 amino acids. CDR3 nucleotides: TGTGCCAGCAGCTTGGGACTAGCGGGGGGTTACTCCTACGAGCAGTACTTC. This gives the protein CASSLGLAGGYSYEQYF. Complete variable domain (other parts from reference TRBV5-5 and TRBJ2-7): DAGVTQSPTHLIKTRGQQVTLRCSPISGHKSVSWYQQVLGQGPQFIFQYYEKEERGRGNFPDRFSARQFPNYSSELNVNALLLGDSALYLCASSLGLAGGYSYEQYFGPGTRLTVT.

In this sample, this clone turned up once. This chain links TRBV5-4 with TRBJ1-4, with 7 bases fitting TRBD1. J lost 4 bases, V lost 0 bases, and 3 bases had no gene match. In germline, CDR1 is SGHNT, CDR2 YYREEE (reference sequence). This CDR3 has 15 amino acids. The CDR3 nucleotides read TGTGCCAGCAGCTTGGGCGGGACAGTTAATGAAAAACTGTTTTTT. It specifies CASSLGGTVNEKLFF.

CDR3 nucleotide sequence: TGTGCCAGCAGCTTGGGACAGAACTACGAGCAGTACTTC. It specifies CASSLGQNYEQYF. The chain joins TRBV11-3 to TRBJ2-7, with 7 bases matching TRBD1. V dropped 3 bases and J dropped 3; count of bases not matched to a gene: 2. The germline CDR1 and CDR2 sequences are SGHNT and YENEEA. The CDR3 totals 13 residues.

The chain has TRBV7-3 and TRBJ2-1; TRBD1 aligns across 9 bases. The length of the CDR3 is 16 residues. V lost 0 bases and J lost 2; bases outside the gene matches: 2. Germline V gene data show CDR1 as SGHTA and CDR2 as FQGTGA. The CDR3 DNA follows: TGTGCCAGCAGCTTAACGGGGACAGGGACCTACAATGAGCAGTTCTTC. The encoded protein is CASSLTGTGTYNEQFF.

This clone was counted only a few times. The V gene is TRBV7-6, the J gene TRBJ1-3; 8 bases match TRBD1. The germline V gene has CDR1 SGHVS and CDR2 FNYEAQ. The CDR3 has 16 residues. After removal of 5 bases from V and 3 bases from J, the junction contained 9 bases not matched to a gene. The CDR3 reads CASSLHDRGGGNTIYF. The CDR3 nucleotides read TGTGCCAGCAGCCTACACGACAGGGGAGGTGGAAACACCATATATTTT.

This clone was observed a single time. V is TRBV28 and J is TRBJ1-2; D is undetermined. V was shortened by 2 bases and J by 6 bases, with 7 bases between the two germline ends. There are 12 residues in the CDR3. Germline V gives CDR1 MDHEN, CDR2 SYDVKM. The CDR3 DNA is TGTGCCAGCAGTTTAGGCGGCCATGGCTACACCTTC. Protein product: CASSLGGHGYTF.

This chain uses TRBV7-2 with TRBJ2-7, with D possibly TRBD1 on 5 matching bases. CDR1 and CDR2 (germline): SGHTA, FQGNSA. V lost 1 base and J 8 bases, leaving 15 bases between the germline ends. CDR3 length equals 14 residues. The CDR3 reads CASSLEATVLKQYF. CDR3 sequence (DNA): TGTGCCAGCAGCTTAGAGGCGACAGTCCTAAAGCAGTACTTC.

Only one count was recorded for this clone. The rearrangement uses TRBV6-5 and TRBJ1-3; TRBD1 might be the D (6 bases). Looked up from germline, CDR1 is MNHEY and CDR2 is SVGAGI. V dropped 2 bases and J dropped 3 bases, with 11 bases sitting between them. The CDR3 sequence is 15 residues long. The CDR3 reads CASSYVGAGGNTIYF. CDR3 nucleotides: TGTGCCAGCAGTTACGTGGGGGCTGGTGGAAACACCATATATTTT.

CDR3 in amino acids: CASSPVGVNTEAFF. In nucleotides, the CDR3 is TGTGCCAGCAGCCCCGTCGGGGTTAACACTGAAGCTTTCTTT. The J gene is TRBJ1-1, the V gene TRBV5-4; no definite D call. CDR1 is SGHNT and CDR2 is YYREEE in the germline V gene (reference sequence). V was trimmed by 4 bases and J by 2 bases, leaving 12 bases between them. The CDR3 is 14 residues long.

The chain employs TRBV7-2 and TRBJ2-7; 7 bases align to TRBD2. In germline, CDR1 is SGHTA, CDR2 FQGNSA. The CDR3 covers 16 residues. Unmatched junction bases numbered 8, after V lost 1 base and J lost 2 bases. CDR3 sequence reads: CASSLEFRAGPYEQYF. In nucleotides, the CDR3 is TGTGCCAGCAGCTTAGAGTTTCGAGCGGGGCCCTACGAGCAGTACTTC. The entire variable domain, with the rest obtained from reference TRBV7-2 and TRBJ2-7, is as follows: GAGVSQSPSNKVTEKGKDVELRCDPISGHTALYWYRQSLGQGLEFLIYFQGNSAPDKSGLPSDRFSAERTGGSVSTLTIQRTQQEDSAVYLCASSLEFRAGPYEQYFGPGTRLTVT.

The chain employs TRBV12-3 or TRBV12-4 and TRBJ1-2; no clear D gene. The V end lost 7 bases, the J end lost 8 bases, and 11 bases lay between the germline ends. The CDR3 sequence is 11 residues long. CDR3 DNA sequence: TGTGCCAGCACGCCAAACACAGGCTACACCTTC. Translated, it gives CASTPNTGYTF.

This chain links TRBV18 with TRBJ2-1; tentatively, D is TRBD2 (5 bases). The germline V gene encodes CDR1 KGHSH and CDR2 LQKENI. The CDR3 has 15 amino acids. V was clipped by 0 bases and J by 7 bases, with 13 bases between them. Here the CDR3 reads CASSPPLGSRNEQFF. CDR3 sequence (DNA): TGTGCCAGCTCACCACCTTTAGGGAGCAGAAATGAGCAGTTCTTC.

This clone has more than one count but fewer than ten. The chain is built from TRBV5-1 and TRBJ1-1; the match to TRBD1 covers 9 bases. From germline, CDR1 is SGHRS and CDR2 YFSETQ. The V segment lost 3 bases and the J segment 3 bases; nucleotides outside the gene matches: 6. The CDR3 runs 15 residues. The CDR3: CASSYLTGGDTEAFF. CDR3 DNA sequence: TGCGCCAGCAGCTACCTGACAGGGGGGGACACTGAAGCTTTCTTT.

CDR3 sequence reads: CASRTGYSNQPQHF. The CDR3 coding sequence is TGTGCCAGTAGGACAGGGTACAGCAATCAGCCCCAGCATTTT. This chain uses TRBV19 with TRBJ1-5; 7 bases agree with TRBD1. The junction had 3 bases not matched to a gene; V was cut back by 6 bases and J by 1 base. This CDR3 comprises 14 residues. Germline V gives CDR1 LNHDA, CDR2 SQIVND (reference sequence).

V and J are TRBV28 and TRBJ2-1; TRBD2 aligns across 10 bases. The CDR3 has 16 amino acids. Germline trimming cut 5 bases from V and 7 bases from J; bases unmatched to any gene: 11. From germline, CDR1 is MDHEN and CDR2 SYDVKM. This CDR3 is CASSLLAGGPANEQFF. CDR3 coding DNA: TGTGCCAGCAGTCTCTTAGCGGGGGGCCCGGCAAATGAGCAGTTCTTC.

This clone appeared once. This chain connects TRBV15 to TRBJ1-2; 11 bases fit TRBD1. V dropped 2 bases and J dropped 8; count of bases not matched to a gene: 7. The CDR3 covers 15 residues. CDR1 and CDR2 from the germline V gene are LNHNV and YYDKDF (reference sequence). CDR3 bases: TGTGCCACCAGCAGATCTGGGACAGGGGGAAACGGCTACACCTTC. Translated, it gives CATSRSGTGGNGYTF. Full variable domain (remainder filled in from reference TRBV15 and TRBJ1-2): DAMVIQNPRYQVTQFGKPVTLSCSQTLNHNVMYWYQQKSSQAPKLLFHYYDKDFNNEADTPDNFQSRRPNTSFCFLDIRSPGLGDTAMYLCATSRSGTGGNGYTFGSGTRLTVV.

CDR3 sequence: CSAGTGRSYGYTF. Written as DNA, the CDR3 is TGCAGCGCTGGGACAGGGAGGTCCTATGGCTACACCTTC. The V gene is TRBV29-1, the J gene TRBJ1-2, with 9 bases that match TRBD1. This CDR3 has 13 residues. Trimming cost V 7 bases and J 4 bases; bases outside gene matches: 7. CDR1 and CDR2 (germline): SQVTM, ANQGSEA.

This chain connects TRBV20-1 to TRBJ2-7, with D tentatively TRBD2 (5 bases). The V end lost 5 bases, the J end lost 7 bases, and 12 bases lay between the germline ends. CDR3 length equals 11 residues. CDR1 DFQATT and CDR2 SNEGSKA come from the germline V gene (reference sequence). In nucleotides, the CDR3 is TGCAGTGCTCCCCTCGGGGATGAGCAGTACTTC. Its translation is CSAPLGDEQYF.

This rearrangement joins TRBV7-3 to TRBJ2-3, with 11 bases matching TRBD2. The length of the CDR3 is 16 residues. CDR1 is SGHTA and CDR2 is FQGTGA in the germline V gene. The ends lost 2 bases at V and 4 bases at J; junction bases unmatched: 5. The CDR3 bases are TGTGCCAGCAGCTTAGCTAGCGGGGGGAGGGCAGATACGCAGTATTTT. Translated: CASSLASGGRADTQYF.

The gene calls are TRBV21-1 and TRBJ2-3; the table's D call TRBD2 went unverified against the DNA. TRBV21-1 is noted as a pseudogene. The CDR3 has 13 amino acids. As DNA, the CDR3 is TGTGCCAGCAGCCTGGACTTGAGAGATACGCAGTATTTT. This codes for CASSLDLRDTQYF.

This clone has only one observation. J is TRBJ2-7 and V is TRBV6-4, with 10 bases fitting TRBD2. Germline lookup yields CDR1 MRHNA and CDR2 SNTAGT. CDR3 length: 18 residues. V lost 10 bases to trimming and J lost 2 bases; unmatched junction nucleotides: 20. DNA of the CDR3: TGTGCCATCCTACGGACTAGCGGTGAAATAGCGGTCCCCTACGAGCAGTACTTC. Amino acids: CAILRTSGEIAVPYEQYF.

The rearrangement joins TRBV4-1 to TRBJ2-3, with TRBD2 matching over 9 bases. The germline V gene encodes CDR1 MGHRA and CDR2 YSYEKL. The CDR3 sequence is 20 residues long. Germline trimming cut 0 bases from V and 0 bases from J; bases unmatched to any gene: 13. CDR3 region: CASSQEDGIISGGSTDTQYF. The CDR3 DNA reads as TGCGCCAGCAGCCAAGAAGACGGGATCATTAGCGGGGGTAGCACAGATACGCAGTATTTT.

The rearrangement links TRBV12-3 or TRBV12-4 to TRBJ1-5; D gene unclear. The CDR3 is 11 amino acids. V was shortened by 6 bases and J by 4 bases, with 4 bases between the two germline ends. The CDR3 loop is CASSLNQPQHF. DNA of the CDR3: TGTGCCAGCAGCCTTAATCAGCCCCAGCATTTT.

The chain uses TRBV2 and TRBJ2-2, with a weak D call TRBD1 (6 bases). V was pared by 3 bases and J by 5 bases, with 13 bases between. Germline CDR1 is SNHLY and CDR2 is FYNNEI. The CDR3 spans 15 residues. CDR3 bases: TGTGCCAGCAGTGATCCAGGGGCGACAACCGGGGAGCTGTTTTTT. Amino acid sequence: CASSDPGATTGELFF.

The chain is built from TRBV6-5 and TRBJ1-1; D is ambiguous. The CDR3 consists of 14 residues. V shed 7 bases and J shed 5 bases, with 17 bases lying between them. The germline V gene has CDR1 MNHEY and CDR2 SVGAGI. The CDR3 DNA follows: TGTGCCAGCACCAGGAATCGGGGAGAAACTGAAGCTTTCTTT. This gives the protein CASTRNRGETEAFF.

This clone is a singleton in its sample. The chain couples TRBV30 to TRBJ1-2, with TRBD1 identical over 10 bases. CDR3 size: 14 residues. Trimming removed 5 bases from V and 8 bases from J; junction bases left unmatched: 11. Germline V CDR1 and CDR2: GTSNPN, SVGIG (reference sequence). The CDR3 sequence is CAWYDRGRLRGYTF. CDR3 coding DNA: TGTGCCTGGTATGACAGGGGGCGCTTAAGGGGCTACACCTTC.

The chain has TRBV7-6 and TRBJ2-5, with 8 bases fitting TRBD1. CDR3 length: 13 residues. Per the germline V gene, CDR1 is SGHVS and CDR2 is FNYEAQ. Germline trimming cut 5 bases from V and 5 bases from J; bases unmatched to any gene: 4. This chain's CDR3 is CASSPGQGETQYF. CDR3 sequence (DNA): TGTGCCAGCAGCCCTGGACAGGGTGAGACCCAGTACTTC.